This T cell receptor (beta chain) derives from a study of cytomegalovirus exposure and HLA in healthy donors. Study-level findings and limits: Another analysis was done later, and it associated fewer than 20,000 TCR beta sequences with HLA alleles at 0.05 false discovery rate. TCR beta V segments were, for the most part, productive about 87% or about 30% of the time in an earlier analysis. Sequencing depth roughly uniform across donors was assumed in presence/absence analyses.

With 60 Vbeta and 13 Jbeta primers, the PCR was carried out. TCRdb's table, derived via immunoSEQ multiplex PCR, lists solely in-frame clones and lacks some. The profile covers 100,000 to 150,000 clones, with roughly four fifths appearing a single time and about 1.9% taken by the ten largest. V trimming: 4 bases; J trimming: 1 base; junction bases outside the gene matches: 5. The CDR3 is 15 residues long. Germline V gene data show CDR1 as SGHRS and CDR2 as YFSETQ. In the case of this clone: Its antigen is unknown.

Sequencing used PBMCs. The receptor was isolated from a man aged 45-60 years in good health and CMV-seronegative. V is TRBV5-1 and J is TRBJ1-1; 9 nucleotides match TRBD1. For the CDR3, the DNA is TGCGCCAGCAGCGCATTACAGGGGGCGAACACTGAAGCTTTCTTT. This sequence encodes CASSALQGANTEAFF.